This T cell receptor (beta chain) is drawn from a study of neurological immune-mediated disorders. Unsorted libraries were prepared from 2 million PBMCs held at -80 C. This clonotype was recorded many times. Germline and junction disagree at one end, which may indicate a read error. Using its own MiXCR run on the 5' RACE reads, TCRdb lists one record per CDR3 protein. The sample records 45,000 to 50,000 distinct CDR3 sequences, around 4.5% being singletons. Sequencing input: PBMCs. The source of this sequence is a woman in her sixties with multiple sclerosis.

The CDR3 sequence is CSVDVGGVKF. The CDR3, as DNA: TGCAGCGTTGATGTGGGGGGCGTCAAATTT. The chain is built from TRBV29-1 and TRBJ1-1, with a weak D call TRBD1 (6 bases). Germline assignment: CDR1 SQVTM and CDR2 ANQGSEA. The CDR3 spans 10 residues.